Sequencing of this T cell receptor (beta chain) was carried out in a study of shared clonotypes between healthy human individuals. The V gene lost 1 base and the J gene lost 4 bases, with 17 bases spanning the gap. The CDR3 is 17 amino acids. CDR1 is MNHEY and CDR2 is SMNVEV in the germline V gene (reference sequence). Profiled with immunoSEQ multiplex PCR; TCRdb holds only in-frame clones, not every one. The sample has under 200,000 clones, roughly 91% seen once; the top ten hold 0.067%. The chain recombines TRBV27 with TRBJ1-5, with D tentatively TRBD1 (5 bases). Sequenced material: naive CD4+ T cells sorted from blood. Subset in this sample: CD45RA+ positively selected. The source of this sequence is a woman under 40 in good health. The CDR3 coding sequence is TGTGCCAGCAGTTTATATCAGGCCCCAGGGCAGAATCAGCCCCAGCATTTT. Translated: CASSLYQAPGQNQPQHF.